One and the same sample provided the 21 T cell receptor beta chains below, sequenced in a study of CD8+CD57+ T cells in acquired aplastic anemia. It was genomic DNA that served as the template for profiling TCR beta VDJ and CDR3. Each CDR3 protein is one row after TCRdb ran MiXCR on the reads. This table has about 190,000 distinct CDR3 sequences, around 47% appearing once. The sequenced patients had an expansion of CD8+CD57+ cells seen by flow cytometry. Source material: sorted CD4+, CD8+, or CD8+CD57+ T cells (not recorded which) from PBMCs. These receptors all come from a human donor with aplastic anemia.

The chain recombines TRBV19 with TRBJ1-2; unclear D gene. The length of the CDR3 is 12 residues. V was pared by 2 bases and J by 6 bases, with 7 bases between. Germline V gene data show CDR1 as LNHDA and CDR2 as SQIVND (reference sequence). In DNA form, the CDR3 reads TGTGCCAGTAGTATATCCGGGAATGGCTACACCTTC. Its translation is CASSISGNGYTF.

This clonotype appeared many times. This chain uses TRBV9 with TRBJ2-5; D is possibly TRBD1 or TRBD2 (5 bases each). The CDR3 runs 14 residues. V dropped 1 base and J dropped 5 bases, with 12 bases sitting between them. Germline lookup yields CDR1 SGDLS and CDR2 YYNGEE. The CDR3 protein is CASSVSGTRETQYF. The CDR3 region has the DNA TGTGCCAGCAGCGTATCCGGGACCCGTGAGACCCAGTACTTC.

This clonotype has ten or more counts. V and J are TRBV25-1 and TRBJ1-1; tentatively, D is TRBD1 (5 bases). V lost 1 base and J lost 9, with 12 bases in between. This CDR3 has 13 amino acids. The V gene's germline CDR1 is MGHDK and CDR2 SYGVNS. For the CDR3, the DNA is TGTGCCAGCAGTGAATCTCGGGCGGGGCAAGCTTTCTTT. Translation gives CASSESRAGQAFF.

This clonotype was detected many times. The rearrangement links TRBV5-5 to TRBJ2-7; D is unresolved. The CDR3 spans 14 residues. Trimming removed 1 base from V and 0 bases from J, with 8 bases in between. The germline V gene encodes CDR1 SGHKS and CDR2 YYEKEE (reference sequence). Written as DNA, the CDR3 is TGTGCCAGCAGCTTGCATACTTACTCCTACGAGCAGTACTTC. This gives the protein CASSLHTYSYEQYF.

This clonotype was recorded at least ten times. The V and J genes are TRBV9 and TRBJ1-2; weak D call: TRBD1 (6 bases). This CDR3 contains 13 residues. V lost 3 bases to trimming and J lost 4 bases, with 10 bases between them. Germline V gene lookup returns CDR1 SGDLS and CDR2 YYNGEE. As DNA, the CDR3 is TGTGCCAGCAGCGGATTACAGGGCTATGGCTACACCTTC. Protein: CASSGLQGYGYTF.

In this sample, this clonotype turned up many times. The chain joins TRBV10-3 to TRBJ2-3; tentatively, D is TRBD1 (5 bases). Germline values: CDR1 ENHRY, CDR2 SYGVKD. The CDR3 spans 15 residues. Trimming removed 5 bases from V and 0 bases from J, with 12 bases in between. The CDR3 DNA reads as TGTGCCATCAGTTTCACAGGTACTAGCACAGATACGCAGTATTTT. Translating it yields CAISFTGTSTDTQYF.

This chain connects TRBV10-3 to TRBJ2-6; no clear D gene. Between the trimmed V and J ends, which lost 0 bases and 2 bases, there was a span of 11 bases. Germline assignment: CDR1 ENHRY and CDR2 SYGVKD. This CDR3 contains 17 residues. The DNA of the CDR3 is TGTGCCATCAGTGAGTCCCCAGGTGGCACTGGGGCCAACGTCCTGACTTTC. Residues: CAISESPGGTGANVLTF.

At least ten counts were recorded for this clonotype. This chain connects TRBV6-6 to TRBJ2-7; no reliable D call. Looked up from germline, CDR1 is MNHNY and CDR2 is SVGAGI (reference sequence). The CDR3 extends over 10 amino acids. V was trimmed by 8 bases and J by 4 bases, leaving 6 bases between them. The chain's CDR3 is CASGLYEQYF. DNA for the CDR3: TGTGCCAGCGGTTTATACGAGCAGTACTTC.

Regarding this clonotype: A read error may be the cause here, since a much bigger clone is one base away. This chain joins TRBV6-1 and TRBJ2-7; 8 nucleotides agree with TRBD2. V shed 7 bases and J 9 bases; nucleotides not matched to a gene: 14. This CDR3 region has 14 residues. Germline CDR1 reads MNHNS; CDR2 reads SASEGT. This CDR3 is CASIRGRDAGGQYF. CDR3 nucleotide sequence: TGTGCCAGCATAAGGGGCAGGGATGCGGGGGGGCAGTACTTC.

This chain connects TRBV11-1 to TRBJ2-3; perhaps TRBD1 as D (6 bases). The CDR3 extends over 16 amino acids. CDR1 is SGHAT, CDR2 FQDESV, per germline (reference sequence). V shed 5 bases and J shed 2 bases, with 17 bases lying between them. The CDR3 nucleotides read TGTGCCAGCAGCAAGAGGACAGATGAAGTCACAGATACGCAGTATTTT. Protein product: CASSKRTDEVTDTQYF.

This clonotype has a single count. CDR3 DNA: TGCGCCAGCAGCAACGGACAGGGGGATTACAATGAGCAGTTCTTC. The encoded protein is CASSNGQGDYNEQFF. The chain is built from TRBV10-1 and TRBJ2-1, with 10 bases lining up with TRBD1. The CDR3 covers 15 residues. Germline CDR1 and CDR2: WNHNN and SYGVQD (reference sequence). Unmatched junction bases numbered 6, after V lost 6 bases and J lost 4 bases.

This clonotype was seen repeatedly, ten times or more. This rearrangement joins TRBV7-3 to TRBJ2-1; D call uncertain. The length of the CDR3 is 15 residues. Germline lookup yields CDR1 SGHTA and CDR2 FQGTGA. V was pared by 2 bases and J by 2 bases, with 10 bases between. The CDR3 reads CASSLAGPPYNEQFF. The DNA of the CDR3 is TGTGCCAGCAGCTTAGCCGGACCCCCCTACAATGAGCAGTTCTTC.

This clonotype was found many times. The chain links TRBV6-6 to TRBJ1-1; no firm D call. Germline V CDR1 and CDR2: MNHNY, SVGAGI (reference sequence). V was trimmed by 0 bases and J by 5 bases, leaving 10 bases between them. CDR3 length: 14 residues. This chain's CDR3 is CASSYSAGRTEAFF. As DNA, the CDR3 is TGTGCCAGCAGTTACTCGGCTGGGAGGACTGAAGCTTTCTTT.

Worth noting for this clonotype: One base away lies a much larger clone, so this may be a sequencing read error. The chain links TRBV6-1 to TRBJ2-6; a possible D gene is TRBD1 (6 bases). The CDR3 extends over 13 amino acids. Germline V gene data show CDR1 as MNHNS and CDR2 as SASEGT. Here the CDR3 DNA reads TGTGCCAGCCGGTGGGGGCGGGCCAACGCCCTGACTTTC. Protein product: CASRWGRANALTF.

The chain combines TRBV4-1 with TRBJ1-1; maybe TRBD1 (5 bases). The CDR3 is 14 residues long. The ends were cut back, 6 bases at V and 8 bases at J, with 19 bases in the middle. Germline assignment: CDR1 MGHRA and CDR2 YSYEKL. The CDR3 bases are TGCGCCAGCAGTCAGGGTTCGTCAGGCTTCGAAGCTTTCTTT. Translation: CASSQGSSGFEAFF.

The CDR3 DNA is TGTGCCAGCAGTGCCCGACAGAGCAATCAGCCCCAGCATTTT. It codes for CASSARQSNQPQHF. The V gene is TRBV2, the J gene TRBJ1-5, with D tentatively TRBD1 (5 bases). Trimming removed 4 bases from V and 1 base from J, with 8 bases in between. The CDR3 length is 14 residues. Germline CDR1 and CDR2: SNHLY and FYNNEI.

This clonotype occurred many times. V usage is TRBV20-1 and J usage is TRBJ2-3; the D gene is possibly TRBD2 (5 bases). Per germline, CDR1 DFQATT and CDR2 SNEGSKA (reference sequence). Trimming shortened V by 0 bases and J by 9 bases, and 19 bases separated the two germline ends. The CDR3 is 15 amino acids. CDR3 residues: CSARDRAARGRTQYF. As DNA, the CDR3 is TGCAGTGCTAGAGATAGGGCCGCTCGGGGAAGGACGCAGTATTTT.

The V gene is TRBV5-1, the J gene TRBJ2-2; 9 bases map to TRBD2. V was clipped by 1 base and J by 6 bases; unmatched bases: 4. Per germline, CDR1 SGHRS and CDR2 YFSETQ. CDR3 length equals 15 residues. CDR3 loop: CASSLLAGDAGELFF. CDR3 bases: TGCGCCAGCAGCTTGTTAGCGGGAGATGCCGGGGAGCTGTTTTTT.

In its sample, this clonotype was seen many times. The CDR3 DNA follows: TGCGCCAGCAGCCAAGGGACGGGGGAGACAGATACGCAGTATTTT. Amino acids: CASSQGTGETDTQYF. This chain joins TRBV4-3 and TRBJ2-3, with D perhaps matching TRBD2 (6 bases). Trimming took 1 base from V and 3 from J, leaving 11 bases between them. The CDR3 totals 15 residues. The V gene's germline CDR1 is LGHNA and CDR2 YSLEER.

This clonotype was seen at least ten times. The chain recombines TRBV7-2 with TRBJ1-2, with 7 bases aligning to TRBD1. Germline-derived CDR1 and CDR2 are SGHTA and FQGNSA. The J segment lost 6 bases and the V segment lost 4 bases, leaving 8 bases of the junction unmatched. The CDR3 is 14 residues long. The CDR3: CASSSGGRGHGYTF. The DNA of the CDR3 is TGTGCCAGCAGCTCCGGAGGGAGGGGGCATGGCTACACCTTC.

This clonotype has a count of ten or more. The V and J genes are TRBV5-6 and TRBJ1-1; 8 positions agree with TRBD1. Per germline, CDR1 SGHDT and CDR2 YYEEEE. The trim removed 5 bases at V and 3 bases at J, leaving 9 bases unmatched. The CDR3 consists of 15 residues. CDR3 sequence: CASRMDREGYTEAFF. CDR3 bases: TGTGCCAGCAGGATGGACAGGGAGGGTTACACTGAAGCTTTCTTT. Variable domain in full (rest from reference TRBV5-6 and TRBJ1-1): DAGVTQSPTHLIKTRGQQVTLRCSPKSGHDTVSWYQQALGQGPQFIFQYYEEEERQRGNFPDRFSGHQFPNYSSELNVNALLLGDSALYLCASRMDREGYTEAFFGQGTRLTVV.